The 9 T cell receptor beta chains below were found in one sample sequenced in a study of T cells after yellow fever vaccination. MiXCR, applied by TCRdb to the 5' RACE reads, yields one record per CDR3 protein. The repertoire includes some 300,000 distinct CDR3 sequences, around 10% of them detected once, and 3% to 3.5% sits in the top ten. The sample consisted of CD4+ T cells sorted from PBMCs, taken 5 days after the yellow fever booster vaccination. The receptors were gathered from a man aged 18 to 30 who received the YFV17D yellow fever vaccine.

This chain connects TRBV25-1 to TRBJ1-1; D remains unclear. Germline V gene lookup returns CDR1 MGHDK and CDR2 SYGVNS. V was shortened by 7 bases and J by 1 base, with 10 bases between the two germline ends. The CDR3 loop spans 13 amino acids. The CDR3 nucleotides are TGTGCCAGCACCATAGCCGGGAACACTGAAGCTTTCTTT. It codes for CASTIAGNTEAFF. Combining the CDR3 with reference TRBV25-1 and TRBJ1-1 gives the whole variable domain EADIYQTPRYLVIGTGKKITLECSQTMGHDKMYWYQQDPGMELHLIHYSYGVNSTEKGDLSSESTVSRIRTEHFPLTLESARPSHTSQYLCASTIAGNTEAFFGQGTRLTVV.

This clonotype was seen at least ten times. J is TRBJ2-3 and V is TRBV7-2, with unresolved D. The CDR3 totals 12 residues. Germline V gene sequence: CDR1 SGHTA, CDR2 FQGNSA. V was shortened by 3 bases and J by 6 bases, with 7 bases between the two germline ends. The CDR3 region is CASSFSVDTQYF. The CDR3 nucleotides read TGTGCCAGCAGCTTTTCAGTGGATACGCAGTATTTT.

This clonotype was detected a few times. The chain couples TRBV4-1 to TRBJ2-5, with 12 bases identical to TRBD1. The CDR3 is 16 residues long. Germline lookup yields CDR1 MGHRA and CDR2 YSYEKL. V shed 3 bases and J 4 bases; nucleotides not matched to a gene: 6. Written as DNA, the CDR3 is TGCGCCAGCAGCCAGGGGGACAGGGGGCTCACAGAGACCCAGTACTTC. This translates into CASSQGDRGLTETQYF.

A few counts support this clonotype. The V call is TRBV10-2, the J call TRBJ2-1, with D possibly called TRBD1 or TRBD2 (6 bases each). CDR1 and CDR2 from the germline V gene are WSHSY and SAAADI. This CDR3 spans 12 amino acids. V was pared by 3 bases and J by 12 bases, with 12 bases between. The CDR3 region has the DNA TGCGCCAGCAGTGAAGGGGGAGGAGGGCAGTTCTTC. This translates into CASSEGGGGQFF.

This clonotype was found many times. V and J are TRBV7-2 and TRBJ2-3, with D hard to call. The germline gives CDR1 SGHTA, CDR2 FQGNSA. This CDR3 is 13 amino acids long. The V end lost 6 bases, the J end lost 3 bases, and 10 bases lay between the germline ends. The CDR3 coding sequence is TGTGCCAGCAGGGGCGGCGGAACAGATACGCAGTATTTT. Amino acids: CASRGGGTDTQYF.

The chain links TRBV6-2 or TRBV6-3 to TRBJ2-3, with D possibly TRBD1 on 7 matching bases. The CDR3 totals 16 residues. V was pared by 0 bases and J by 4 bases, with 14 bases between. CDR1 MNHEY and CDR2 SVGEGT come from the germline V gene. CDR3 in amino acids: CASSYSGQGGADTQYF. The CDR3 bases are TGTGCCAGCAGTTACTCGGGCCAGGGGGGAGCAGATACGCAGTATTTT.

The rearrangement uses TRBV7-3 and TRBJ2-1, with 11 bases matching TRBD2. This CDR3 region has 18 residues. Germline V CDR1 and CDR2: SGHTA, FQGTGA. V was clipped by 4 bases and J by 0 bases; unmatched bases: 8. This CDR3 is CASSSSGTSGSSYNEQFF. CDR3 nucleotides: TGTGCCAGCAGCTCAAGCGGGACTAGCGGAAGCTCCTACAATGAGCAGTTCTTC.

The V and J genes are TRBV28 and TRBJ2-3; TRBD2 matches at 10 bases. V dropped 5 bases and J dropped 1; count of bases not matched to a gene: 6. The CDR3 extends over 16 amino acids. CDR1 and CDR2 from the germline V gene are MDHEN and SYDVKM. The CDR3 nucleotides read TGTGCCAGCAGTCCCCAAGCGGGGGGGCGCACAGATACGCAGTATTTT. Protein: CASSPQAGGRTDTQYF. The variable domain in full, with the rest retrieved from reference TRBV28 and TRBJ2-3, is DVKVTQSSRYLVKRTGEKVFLECVQDMDHENMFWYRQDPGLGLRLIYFSYDVKMKEKGDIPEGYSVSREKKERFSLILESASTNQTSMYLCASSPQAGGRTDTQYFGPGTRLTVL.

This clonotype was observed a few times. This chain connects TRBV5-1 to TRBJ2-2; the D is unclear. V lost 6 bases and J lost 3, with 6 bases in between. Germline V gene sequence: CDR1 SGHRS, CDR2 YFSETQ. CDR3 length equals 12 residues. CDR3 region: CASNVDTGELFF. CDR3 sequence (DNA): TGCGCCAGCAATGTGGACACCGGGGAGCTGTTTTTT.